These 8 T cell receptor beta chains share one sample of origin, sequenced in a study of blood T cell repertoires in COVID-19. Repertoires were generated with immunoSEQ multiplex PCR, while TCRdb's copy carries only in-frame clones and drops some. The sample has roughly 250,000 clones, around 90% seen once. Material: peripheral blood. Receptors were obtained from a woman in her thirties with acute or convalescent COVID-19.

The table lists this clone with a few counts. This sequence joins TRBV4-3 and TRBJ2-3; a possible D gene is TRBD1 (6 bases). The ends were cut back, 0 bases at V and 1 base at J, with 17 bases in the middle. In germline, CDR1 is LGHNA, CDR2 YSLEER. The CDR3 contains 18 residues. The CDR3 nucleotides are TGCGCCAGCAGCCAAGATTGGCCCCCGGGACAACGCACAGATACGCAGTATTTT. It translates to CASSQDWPPGQRTDTQYF.

The chain has TRBV7-9 and TRBJ2-5; possible D gene TRBD1, 6 bases. Trimming left V 4 bases short and J 4 bases short, with 16 bases between. The CDR3 length is 15 residues. CDR1 and CDR2 from the germline V gene are SEHNR and FQNEAQ (reference sequence). CDR3 bases: TGTGCCAGCAGCTCCACGGCAGGGGATCGAGAGACCCAGTACTTC. It is translated as CASSSTAGDRETQYF. The whole variable domain, remainder taken from reference TRBV7-9 and TRBJ2-5, is DTGVSQNPRHKITKRGQNVTFRCDPISEHNRLYWYRQTLGQGPEFLTYFQNEAQLEKSRLLSDRFSAERPKGSFSTLEIQRTEQGDSAMYLCASSSTAGDRETQYFGPGTRLLVL.

This sequence joins TRBV9 and TRBJ1-6; D remains unclear. The germline gives CDR1 SGDLS, CDR2 YYNGEE. The CDR3 sequence is 13 residues long. The V end lost 1 base, the J end lost 4 bases, and 3 bases lay between the germline ends. The chain's CDR3 is CASSVRYNSPLHF. CDR3 bases: TGTGCCAGCAGCGTACGTTATAATTCACCCCTCCACTTT.

CDR3 loop: CAISGQEQQETQYF. In DNA form, the CDR3 reads TGTGCCATCAGCGGACAGGAGCAGCAAGAGACCCAGTACTTC. The chain joins TRBV10-3 to TRBJ2-5, with 7 bases fitting TRBD1. Germline CDR1 reads ENHRY; CDR2 reads SYGVKD. This CDR3 is 14 amino acids long. V was clipped by 6 bases and J by 2 bases; unmatched bases: 6.

This clone was observed once. The V and J genes are TRBV19 and TRBJ2-7; perhaps TRBD1 as D (6 bases). Trimming took 4 bases from V and 2 from J, leaving 18 bases between them. CDR1 is LNHDA and CDR2 is SQIVND in the germline V gene (reference sequence). The CDR3 contains 16 residues. Written as DNA, the CDR3 is TGTGCCAGTAGTAGGACTTCCTCGGGACAACCCTACGAGCAGTACTTC. It encodes CASSRTSSGQPYEQYF.

This chain links TRBV9 with TRBJ1-2; TRBD1 matches 9 bases. The ends lost 5 bases at V and 8 bases at J; junction bases unmatched: 7. This CDR3 region has 13 residues. Germline CDR1 is SGDLS and CDR2 is YYNGEE. CDR3 protein: CASSTTGGAGYTF. The CDR3 region has the DNA TGTGCCAGCAGTACAACAGGGGGCGCGGGCTACACCTTC.

This clone was seen only once. The V gene is TRBV18, the J gene TRBJ2-1; 12 positions agree with TRBD2. Trimming cost V 3 bases and J 6 bases; bases outside gene matches: 3. This CDR3 region has 15 residues. Germline-derived CDR1 and CDR2 are KGHSH and LQKENI. CDR3 region: CASSPGLAGANEQFF. The CDR3 DNA reads TGTGCCAGCTCACCGGGACTAGCGGGCGCCAATGAGCAGTTCTTC.

V gene TRBV7-3 combines with J gene TRBJ1-3; the D gene is possibly TRBD1 (6 bases). V was clipped by 5 bases and J by 2 bases, with 13 bases between them. The length of the CDR3 is 15 residues. Per the germline V gene, CDR1 is SGHTA and CDR2 is FQGTGA. The CDR3 loop reads CASSTMDSPGNTIYF. The CDR3 region has the DNA TGTGCCAGCAGCACGATGGACAGCCCTGGAAACACCATATATTTT.